Below, 14 T cell receptor beta chains from the same sample are listed, as sequenced in a study of vaccination effects on CD4 cells after COVID-19. Under the ViraFEST assay, PBMC were stimulated with viral peptide pools so that antigen-specific CD4+ T cells expanded. Sequencing was performed afterwards. It was after approximately 11 days of culture that CD4+ T cells were isolated. It was between March and December 2020 that the person had a SARS-CoV-2 infection confirmed by PCR. Here immunoSEQ multiplex PCR was the method, and the copy in TCRdb shows in-frame clones only, minus some. The sample has some 56,000 clones; around three quarters are singletons. Their recognized antigens are unknown. This sample comprised CD4+ T cells from PBMCs cultured with HIV peptides, obtained before COVID-19 vaccination. Subset reported: HIV-1 Nef peptide pool negative control/reference culture. The receptors shown here come from a human donor who had a prior SARS-CoV-2 infection.

V gene TRBV7-3 combines with J gene TRBJ2-2, with 8 bases lining up with TRBD1. The germline CDR1 and CDR2 sequences are SGHTA and FQGTGA. The CDR3 is 16 residues long. V lost 1 base, J lost 2 bases, and 3 bases stayed unmatched. CDR3 coding DNA: TGTGCCAGCAGCTTAAATGCAGGGGGCAACACCGGGGAGCTGTTTTTT. The encoded protein is CASSLNAGGNTGELFF.

The rearrangement uses TRBV11-2 and TRBJ1-2, with 7 bases identical to TRBD1. The V gene's germline CDR1 is SGHAT and CDR2 FQNNGV. V lost 0 bases and J lost 5; bases outside the gene matches: 6. This CDR3 spans 15 amino acids. The chain's CDR3 is CASSLDRGQAYGYTF. The CDR3 DNA is TGTGCCAGCAGCTTAGATAGGGGGCAGGCTTATGGCTACACCTTC.

J is TRBJ2-2 and V is TRBV7-6; D might be TRBD2 (5 bases). The V end lost 0 bases, the J end lost 1 base, and 9 bases lay between the germline ends. This CDR3 comprises 16 residues. CDR1 and CDR2 from the germline V gene are SGHVS and FNYEAQ. The CDR3 nucleotides read TGTGCCAGCAGCTTAGCCAACGGGATGAACACCGGGGAGCTGTTTTTT. Encoded protein: CASSLANGMNTGELFF.

The chain employs TRBV25-1 and TRBJ2-3, with D maybe TRBD2 (6 bases). The CDR3 contains 15 residues. Germline loops: CDR1 MGHDK, CDR2 SYGVNS. The V gene lost 5 bases and the J gene lost 6 bases, with 18 bases spanning the gap. CDR3 nucleotide sequence: TGTGCCAGCAGTCCGCGGGGTTCCTTATCGGATACGCAGTATTTT. It translates to CASSPRGSLSDTQYF. Based on the CDR3 plus reference TRBV25-1 and TRBJ2-3, the full variable domain is EADIYQTPRYLVIGTGKKITLECSQTMGHDKMYWYQQDPGMELHLIHYSYGVNSTEKGDLSSESTVSRIRTEHFPLTLESARPSHTSQYLCASSPRGSLSDTQYFGPGTRLTVL.

V usage is TRBV5-1 and J usage is TRBJ2-5; 8 bases line up with TRBD1. Germline loops: CDR1 SGHRS, CDR2 YFSETQ. V was pared by 4 bases and J by 5 bases, with 4 bases of the junction left unmatched. The CDR3 runs to 13 residues. CDR3 residues: CASSVQGEETQYF. DNA for the CDR3: TGCGCCAGCAGCGTACAGGGGGAGGAGACCCAGTACTTC.

This chain links TRBV2 with TRBJ2-7; no clear D gene. Germline lookup yields CDR1 SNHLY and CDR2 FYNNEI. The CDR3 runs to 12 residues. The V end lost 0 bases, the J end lost 3 bases, and 3 bases lay between the germline ends. The CDR3 region is CASSEASYEQYF. Written as DNA, the CDR3 is TGTGCCAGCAGTGAAGCCAGCTACGAGCAGTACTTC. Using reference TRBV2 and TRBJ2-7 for the parts outside the CDR3, the full variable domain is EPEVTQTPSHQVTQMGQEVILRCVPISNHLYFYWYRQILGQKVEFLVSFYNNEISEKSEIFDDQFSVERPDGSNFTLKIRSTKLEDSAMYFCASSEASYEQYFGPGTRLTVT.

J is TRBJ1-1 and V is TRBV7-9, with a possible D match to TRBD1 (5 bases). The germline V and J ends were trimmed by 5 bases and 10 bases, with 17 bases remaining between them. CDR3 length: 13 amino acids. Germline CDR1 is SEHNR and CDR2 is FQNEAQ (reference sequence). The CDR3: CASSRVGVPGAFF. DNA of the CDR3: TGTGCCAGCAGCAGGGTAGGGGTCCCGGGAGCTTTCTTT.

The chain carries TRBV3-1 (or the pseudogene TRBV3-2) and TRBJ1-6; the D is unclear. The CDR3 length is 16 residues. Germline assignment: CDR1 LGHDT and CDR2 YNNKEL (reference sequence). V lost 6 bases, J lost 9 bases, and 21 bases lay in between. The CDR3: CASSGGLDWSGSPLHF. The CDR3 DNA sequence: TGTGCCAGCAGTGGCGGGCTGGACTGGTCGGGTTCACCCCTCCACTTT.

This clone was seen only once. The chain is built from TRBV7-2 and TRBJ1-1; D is unresolved. Trimming took off 3 bases at V and 4 bases at J, with 9 bases between the two ends. The CDR3 extends over 13 amino acids. CDR1 is SGHTA and CDR2 is FQGNSA in the germline V gene. The CDR3 here is CASSFGRATEAFF. The DNA for the CDR3 is TGTGCCAGCAGCTTCGGGCGGGCCACTGAAGCTTTCTTT.

With regard to this clone: A read error may account for a junction end that differs from germline. V is TRBV12-3 or TRBV12-4 and J is TRBJ1-2, with D tentatively TRBD1 (5 bases). The CDR3 is made up of 12 amino acids. CDR3 DNA sequence: TGTGCCAGCAGTTTGGGGGGGAGCACTCACTACTTC. It is translated as CASSLGGSTHYF.

This clone has only a few counts. The CDR3 DNA follows: TGTGCCAGTGAGACGATCCTTAGGGGGAAAACCGGGGAGCTGTTTTTT. Residues: CASETILRGKTGELFF. V usage is TRBV19 and J usage is TRBJ2-2, with D tentatively TRBD1 (6 bases). Trimming shortened V by 8 bases and J by 5 bases, and 21 bases separated the two germline ends. CDR3 length: 16 amino acids. Germline V gene sequence: CDR1 LNHDA, CDR2 SQIVND (reference sequence).

For the CDR3, the DNA is TGTGCCAGCAGTCCAGGGGGTATGAACACTGAAGCTTTCTTT. The encoded protein is CASSPGGMNTEAFF. The chain is built from TRBV9 and TRBJ1-1; 7 bases are a match to TRBD1. CDR3 length: 14 amino acids. Germline lookup yields CDR1 SGDLS and CDR2 YYNGEE. J gave up 0 bases and V 5 bases, and 4 bases lay outside the gene matches.

The genes are TRBV9 and TRBJ2-7, with D perhaps TRBD1 (6 bases). The CDR3 contains 14 residues. Germline CDR1 and CDR2: SGDLS and YYNGEE. V was pared by 3 bases and J by 3 bases, with 13 bases between. Written as DNA, the CDR3 is TGTGCCAGCAGCGCCAGGGGCATTGGCTACGAGCAGTACTTC. Translation gives CASSARGIGYEQYF.

V usage is TRBV3-1 (or the pseudogene TRBV3-2) and J usage is TRBJ2-7; D gene unclear. This CDR3 spans 13 amino acids. Germline V gene lookup returns CDR1 LGHDT and CDR2 YNNKEL (reference sequence). Trimming left V 6 bases short and J 0 bases short, with 9 bases between. CDR3 region: CASSEYLSYEQYF. The CDR3 bases are TGTGCCAGCAGTGAGTACCTCTCCTACGAGCAGTACTTC.